This is a list of T cell receptor beta chains from one sample in a study of immune cell composition in non-small cell lung cancer. Some clones are missing from TCRdb's copy, which holds only in-frame ones; the method was immunoSEQ multiplex PCR. The repertoire holds about 10,000 clones, with around 68% as singletons. Source material: lung tumor tissue. Receptor source: a human donor with non-small cell lung cancer. The CDR3 runs from the conserved cysteine through the conserved F or W. A D gene is named only where the DNA matches it firmly. Rows give clone size only sometimes, using once, few, many, or a class for an expanded clone.

TRBV9	-	TRBJ1-2	-	CASSADPDKPSSGYTF	TGTGCCAGCAGCGCCGACCCGGACAAACCTTCTAGTGGCTACACCTTC
TRBV7-2	once	TRBJ1-6	-	CASSSRVGGDSPLHF	TGTGCCAGCAGCTCGCGGGTAGGGGGTGATTCACCCCTCCACTTT
TRBV7-3	once	TRBJ1-6	-	CASSLGFNSPLHF	TGTGCCAGCAGCTTAGGATTTAATTCACCCCTCCACTTT
TRBV2	-	TRBJ2-1	TRBD2	CASSEDAGEVYNEQFF	TGTGCCAGCTCCGAGGATGCGGGGGAGGTCTACAATGAGCAGTTCTTC
TRBV13	-	TRBJ2-1	TRBD1	CASNKGQINEQFF	TGTGCCAGCAACAAGGGACAGATTAATGAGCAGTTCTTC
TRBV7-6	few	TRBJ1-4	-	CASSLGPGLGEKLFF	TGTGCCAGCAGCTTAGGGCCGGGCCTCGGGGAAAAACTGTTTTTT
TRBV11-1	few	TRBJ2-3	-	CASTKTSTDTQYF	TGTGCCAGCACTAAAACTAGCACAGATACGCAGTATTTT
TRBV6-6	-	TRBJ1-2	-	CASRFTRNYGYTF	TGTGCCAGTAGGTTCACGCGGAACTATGGCTACACCTTC
TRBV28	-	TRBJ2-6	-	CASSLISGANVLTF	TGTGCCAGCAGTTTAATTTCAGGGGCCAACGTCCTGACTTTC
TRBV2	few	TRBJ1-6	-	CASSEARGNSPLHF	TGTGCCAGCAGTGAAGCCCGGGGAAACTCACCCCTCCACTTT
TRBV7-6	-	TRBJ2-7	-	CASTPDFLSYEQYF	TGTGCCAGCACCCCGGATTTCCTTTCCTACGAGCAGTACTTC
TRBV11-3	-	TRBJ1-2	-	CASSPEVGGVYGYTF	TGTGCCAGCAGCCCGGAGGTCGGGGGAGTTTATGGCTACACCTTC
TRBV6-1	once	TRBJ2-2	-	CASAGRINTGELFF	TGTGCCAGCGCGGGACGGATCAACACCGGGGAGCTGTTTTTT
TRBV18	once	TRBJ1-4	-	CASSSIRDGEKLFF	TGTGCCAGCTCAAGTATCAGGGACGGAGAAAAACTGTTTTTT
TRBV18	-	TRBJ2-6	TRBD1	CASSPWTGRSGANVLTF	TGTGCCAGCTCACCATGGACAGGGCGGTCTGGGGCCAACGTCCTGACTTTC
TRBV28	-	TRBJ2-3	TRBD2	CASSFPAGGLTDTQYF	TGTGCCAGCAGTTTTCCTGCGGGGGGGCTCACAGATACGCAGTATTTT
TRBV7-2	-	TRBJ1-5	-	CASSQESGGNQPQHF	TGTGCCAGCAGCCAAGAGTCAGGGGGCAATCAGCCCCAGCATTTT
TRBV6-1	few	TRBJ2-7	TRBD2	CASSEVSLAGDEQYF	TGTGCCAGCAGTGAAGTAAGTCTAGCGGGGGATGAGCAGTACTTC
TRBV4-1	few	TRBJ2-5	TRBD2	CASSQDWRGVQETQYF	TGCGCCAGCAGCCAAGATTGGCGGGGGGTTCAAGAGACCCAGTACTTC
TRBV6-9	-	TRBJ1-2	TRBD1	CASSGTGDYGYTF	TGTGCCAGCTCCGGGACAGGAGACTATGGCTACACCTTC
TRBV6-1	-	TRBJ1-5	-	CASTRSDSFNQPQHF	TGTGCCAGCACCCGATCGGACAGTTTCAATCAGCCCCAGCATTTT
TRBV7-2	few	TRBJ2-7	TRBD2	CASSLNPSGGAYQYF	TGTGCCAGCAGCTTAAATCCTAGCGGGGGGGCCTATCAGTACTTC
TRBV7-9	-	TRBJ2-7	-	CASSSRVYEQYF	TGTGCCAGCAGCTCGCGAGTCTACGAGCAGTACTTC
TRBV19	-	TRBJ2-5	-	CASSRNIERRETQYF	TGTGCCAGTAGTCGTAATATTGAGCGGCGGGAGACCCAGTACTTC
TRBV5-5	few	TRBJ1-4	-	CASSQDWGYEKLFF	TGTGCCAGCAGCCAAGATTGGGGGTACGAAAAACTGTTTTTT
TRBV4-1	-	TRBJ1-2	-	CASSQIQGYYGYTF	TGCGCCAGCAGCCAAATTCAGGGTTACTATGGCTACACCTTC
TRBV29-1	medium-sized	TRBJ2-7	-	CSVVSGQTYEQYF	TGCAGCGTTGTGTCAGGACAGACCTACGAGCAGTACTTC
TRBV28	-	TRBJ2-1	TRBD2	CASSLAGGRNNEQFF	TGTGCCAGCAGTCTAGCGGGGGGGCGGAACAATGAGCAGTTCTTC
TRBV4-2	few	TRBJ2-7	TRBD1	CASSQDVLDRGYEQYF	TGTGCCAGCAGCCAAGACGTTCTGGACAGGGGGTACGAGCAGTACTTC
TRBV7-8	-	TRBJ1-5	TRBD1	CASTRWTGGHQPQHF	TGTGCCAGCACCAGATGGACAGGGGGACATCAGCCCCAGCATTTT
TRBV19	-	TRBJ2-1	TRBD2	CASSTPISGGLYNEQFF	TGTGCCAGTAGTACTCCCATTAGCGGGGGGCTCTACAATGAGCAGTTCTTC
TRBV6-1	-	TRBJ2-5	-	CASSEALGQETQYF	TGTGCCAGCAGTGAAGCGCTGGGACAAGAGACCCAGTACTTC
TRBV7-3	-	TRBJ2-1	TRBD2	CASSQVAGGRDEQFF	TGTGCCAGCAGCCAGGTAGCGGGGGGACGAGATGAGCAGTTCTTC
TRBV7-6	-	TRBJ2-7	-	CASSLGRSSYEQYF	TGTGCCAGCAGCTTAGGCAGGAGCTCCTACGAGCAGTACTTC
TRBV4-2	-	TRBJ2-5	TRBD2	CASSSRGGARETQYF	TGTGCCAGCAGCAGCCGGGGGGGGGCACGGGAGACCCAGTACTTC
TRBV11-3	once	TRBJ2-2	-	CASSLRDTPGGELFF	TGTGCCAGCAGCCTAAGGGACACTCCCGGGGGGGAGCTGTTTTTT